Reported below is one TCR beta chain. A single base separates this from a much larger clone, so it may be a read error. This sample was taken from a study of blood T cells in healthy people across ages. Together with a sample-barcoded 5' primer, a J-beta primer mix was included in a second PCR lasting roughly 6 to 12 cycles. TCRdb re-analysed the 5' RACE reads in MiXCR, keeping a single row per CDR3 protein. This sample has around 1,700,000 distinct CDR3 sequences, with 28% found just once. The CDR3 extends over 14 amino acids. V lost 2 bases and J lost 6, with 14 bases in between. Germline V lookup: CDR1 LGHNA, CDR2 YSLEER.

Source material: blood. The chain recombines TRBV4-3 with TRBJ2-7; D remains unclear. The TCR comes from a woman in her twenties or thirties in good health. The CDR3 DNA follows: TGCGCCAGCAGCCAAAAATTGGGGTCCGCCGAGCAGTACTTC. Encoded protein: CASSQKLGSAEQYF.